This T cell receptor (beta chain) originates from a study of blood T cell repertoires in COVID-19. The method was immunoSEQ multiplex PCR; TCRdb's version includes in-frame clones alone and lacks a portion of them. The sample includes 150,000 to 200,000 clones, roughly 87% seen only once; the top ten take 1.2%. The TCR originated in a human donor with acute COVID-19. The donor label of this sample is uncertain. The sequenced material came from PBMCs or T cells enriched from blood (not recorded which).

The CDR3 DNA sequence: TGTGCCAGCTACAACATCATGAACACTGAAGCTTTCTTT. This gives the protein CASYNIMNTEAFF. The chain combines TRBV6-5 with TRBJ1-1; no clear D gene. Germline V gene data show CDR1 as MNHEY and CDR2 as SVGAGI. The ends were cut back, 8 bases at V and 0 bases at J, with 10 bases in the middle. This CDR3 has 13 amino acids.